The TCR beta chain described here comes from a study of memory CD4+ T cells and cytomegalovirus serostatus. The authors' processing: Out-of-frame sequences were removed, leaving around 2,000,000 distinct TCRbeta sequences. The data were produced by immunoSEQ multiplex PCR, yet TCRdb's version contains in-frame clones alone and is incomplete. V and J calls and clone size are as listed in that table; D and trimming were resolved from the DNA. The table records approximately 41,000 clones, over 60% of them present only once. The sort gate was single viable CD3+CD4+CD8-CD45RO+ cells for memory CD4+ T cells. Donors' CMV status reflects serum IgG against pp150, pp28, p38, p52. CD4+ T cells were isolated by positive magnetic selection. Input material: memory CD4+ T cells from blood. This sequence was found in an adult in good health and CMV-seronegative.

The CDR3 loop is CASTSRGASVVDTQYF. DNA for the CDR3: TGTGCCAGCACCTCCCGTGGGGCTAGCGTAGTAGATACGCAGTATTTT. This chain links TRBV27 with TRBJ2-3; the D gene is possibly TRBD2 (6 bases). V shed 7 bases and J shed 5 bases, with 22 bases lying between them. There are 16 residues in the CDR3. The V gene's germline CDR1 is MNHEY and CDR2 SMNVEV (reference sequence).